This T cell receptor (beta chain) is drawn from a study of blood T cell repertoires in COVID-19. Sequenced by immunoSEQ multiplex PCR; TCRdb stores in-frame clones only, minus some. The sample holds around 80,000 clones, more than 65% seen once. This clone was found a few times. What was sequenced was peripheral blood. The source of this sequence is a man aged 80 or over with acute or convalescent COVID-19.

DNA of the CDR3: TGTGCCAGCAACCCAGACAGCCTTAGGCCCCAGCATTTT. This encodes CASNPDSLRPQHF. J is TRBJ1-5 and V is TRBV21-1; TRBD1 is the table's D call and was not checked against the DNA. TRBV21-1 is an annotated pseudogene. The CDR3 length is 13 residues.